The 20 T cell receptor beta chains in this list originate from one sample, sequenced in a study of human T cells and chemical hapten exposure. Sample time point: patch test 1, 2 weeks after DPC sensitization. Treatment in this sample: therapeutic diphenylcyclopropenone sensitization with weekly scalp DPC. TCRdb passed the RACE reads through MiXCR, listing each CDR3 protein once. Of around 150,000 distinct CDR3 sequences detected, about 14% appear once; the ten largest clones hold approximately 1.5%. The sample was whole blood, taken in connection with sensitization to the hapten diphenylcyclopropenone (DPC). These receptor sequences come from a woman aged 25 to 39 with alopecia areata. Some clones in this sample may be carry-over from other donors' samples.

In its sample, this clonotype was seen many times. The genes are TRBV5-1 and TRBJ1-1; 8 bases are a match to TRBD1. V gave up 0 bases and J gave up 8 bases; unmatched junction bases: 6. Germline values: CDR1 SGHRS, CDR2 YFSETQ. The CDR3 consists of 14 residues. The CDR3 region has the DNA TGCGCCAGCAGCTTGGGACAGGGGAGCGCAGAAGCTTTCTTT. Translating gives CASSLGQGSAEAFF.

V usage is TRBV6-2 or TRBV6-3 and J usage is TRBJ1-5; possibly TRBD1 for D (5 bases). With 6 bases removed from V and 3 bases from J, the gap between germline ends came to 18 bases. The V gene's germline CDR1 is MNHEY and CDR2 SVGEGT. This CDR3 region has 16 residues. The CDR3 DNA is TGTGCCAGCAGCACGGATCAGGGTGAGCCCAATCAGCCCCAGCATTTT. It translates to CASSTDQGEPNQPQHF.

The rearrangement joins TRBV28 to TRBJ2-3; D ambiguous. The CDR3 extends over 14 amino acids. Germline values: CDR1 MDHEN, CDR2 SYDVKM. The ends were cut back, 7 bases at V and 2 bases at J, with 13 bases in the middle. Here the CDR3 DNA reads TGTGCCAGCACTATTGTGGGCACCACAGATACGCAGTATTTT. Encoded protein: CASTIVGTTDTQYF.

The J gene is TRBJ1-5, the V gene TRBV6-1; D unclear. The CDR3 consists of 15 residues. From germline, CDR1 is MNHNS and CDR2 SASEGT. Trimming stripped 2 bases from V and 1 base from J, with 9 bases between. DNA of the CDR3: TGTGCCAGCAGTGAATTAGGGTCAAGCAATCAGCCCCAGCATTTT. Translating it yields CASSELGSSNQPQHF.

CDR3 sequence (DNA): TGTGCCAGCAGCCAAGATTCCGGGACACCCAAGGCTTTCTTT. Its translation is CASSQDSGTPKAFF. This sequence joins TRBV14 and TRBJ1-1, with a tentative D call TRBD1 (6 bases). CDR3 length equals 14 residues. Germline V gene lookup returns CDR1 SGHDN and CDR2 FVKESK. Trimming stripped 0 bases from V and 11 bases from J, with 16 bases between.

This clonotype was found many times. The CDR3 is CAISVLETLTDTQYF. The CDR3 coding sequence is TGTGCCATCAGTGTACTAGAGACACTTACAGATACGCAGTATTTT. The V gene is TRBV10-3, the J gene TRBJ2-3; the D gene is possibly TRBD2 (5 bases). V lost 4 bases and J lost 3, with 14 bases in between. Germline assignment: CDR1 ENHRY and CDR2 SYGVKD. This CDR3 region has 15 residues.

The chain combines TRBV11-2 with TRBJ2-3; possibly TRBD2 for D (5 bases). The CDR3 covers 17 residues. Germline CDR1 SGHAT, CDR2 FQNNGV. V gave up 0 bases and J gave up 4 bases, with 17 bases separating them. The DNA for the CDR3 is TGTGCCAGCAGCTTAGAGGGTCGAGGGAGTGGCTCAGATACGCAGTATTTT. The encoded protein is CASSLEGRGSGSDTQYF.

The gene calls are TRBV9 and TRBJ1-6, with D maybe TRBD1 (5 bases). V was pared by 3 bases and J by 6 bases, with 22 bases between. The CDR3 is 18 residues long. Germline V gives CDR1 SGDLS, CDR2 YYNGEE. The CDR3 region has the DNA TGTGCCAGCAGCGCAGTCGGTGGGGGTCCCGAGCCTAATTCACCCCTCCACTTT. It is translated as CASSAVGGGPEPNSPLHF.

This clonotype has a handful of counts. The chain has TRBV6-5 and TRBJ2-3, with 9 bases aligning to TRBD1. CDR1 is MNHEY and CDR2 is SVGAGI in the germline V gene. V was pared by 5 bases and J by 5 bases, with 5 bases of the junction left unmatched. The CDR3 runs 14 residues. DNA of the CDR3: TGTGCCAGCAGTAACCGGGACAGGGTAGATACGCAGTATTTT. Its translation is CASSNRDRVDTQYF.

This clonotype has just a few counts. The chain combines TRBV10-3 with TRBJ1-6; D is unclear. Germline-derived CDR1 and CDR2 are ENHRY and SYGVKD. The CDR3 extends over 14 amino acids. Between the trimmed V and J ends, which lost 0 bases and 7 bases, there was a span of 7 bases. The CDR3 loop is CAISESTQNSPLHF. The CDR3 DNA is TGTGCCATCAGTGAGTCGACCCAGAATTCACCCCTCCACTTT.

This clonotype showed up just a few times. The chain joins TRBV12-3 or TRBV12-4 to TRBJ1-5, with D possibly TRBD1 on 5 matching bases. Trimming cost V 0 bases and J 0 bases, with 12 bases left between them. The CDR3 consists of 17 residues. The CDR3 DNA reads as TGTGCCAGCAGTTTAGCGGTGACAGATTATAGCAATCAGCCCCAGCATTTT. Residues: CASSLAVTDYSNQPQHF.

J is TRBJ1-5 and V is TRBV10-3; D is undetermined. V dropped 0 bases and J dropped 4 bases, with 19 bases sitting between them. Germline V gives CDR1 ENHRY, CDR2 SYGVKD. The CDR3 is 18 residues long. CDR3 residues: CAISESKSSSAGNQPQHF. As DNA, the CDR3 is TGTGCCATCAGTGAGTCGAAATCCTCTTCGGCGGGGAATCAGCCCCAGCATTTT.

The table lists this clonotype with a count of one. The chain carries TRBV7-9 and TRBJ1-1; no clear D gene. V was cut by 2 bases and J by 8 bases, with 12 bases left in between. This CDR3 has 13 amino acids. CDR1 SEHNR and CDR2 FQNEAQ come from the germline V gene (reference sequence). The CDR3 here is CASSLMDDGEAFF. The CDR3 DNA follows: TGTGCCAGCAGCTTAATGGACGACGGAGAAGCTTTCTTT.

This clonotype was counted only a few times. CDR3 loop: CASSYSGTGVTDTQYF. DNA of the CDR3: TGTGCCAGCAGTTACTCCGGGACAGGGGTTACAGATACGCAGTATTTT. The chain uses TRBV6-5 and TRBJ2-3; 10 nucleotides match TRBD1. CDR1 is MNHEY and CDR2 is SVGAGI in the germline V gene. The V segment lost 0 bases and the J segment 3 bases; nucleotides outside the gene matches: 3. The CDR3 is 16 residues long.

The genes are TRBV10-1 and TRBJ2-3, with D maybe TRBD1 (6 bases). The V and J ends lost 6 bases and 0 bases respectively, with 10 bases between them. The V gene's germline CDR1 is WNHNN and CDR2 SYGVQD (reference sequence). The CDR3 consists of 14 residues. The DNA for the CDR3 is TGCGCCAGCAGCCCGGGACACAGCACAGATACGCAGTATTTT. Its protein is CASSPGHSTDTQYF.

This clonotype has a handful of counts. The chain recombines TRBV7-2 with TRBJ2-3; 14 nucleotides line up with TRBD2. Germline trimming cut 7 bases from V and 3 bases from J; bases unmatched to any gene: 3. CDR3 length equals 15 residues. Germline V gives CDR1 SGHTA, CDR2 FQGNSA. CDR3 in DNA: TGTGCCAGCACGACTAGCGGGGGGGTAACAGATACGCAGTATTTT. Amino acid sequence: CASTTSGGVTDTQYF. Complete variable domain (other parts from reference TRBV7-2 and TRBJ2-3): GAGVSQSPSNKVTEKGKDVELRCDPISGHTALYWYRQSLGQGLEFLIYFQGNSAPDKSGLPSDRFSAERTGGSVSTLTIQRTQQEDSAVYLCASTTSGGVTDTQYFGPGTRLTVL.

This clonotype was seen only once. The CDR3, as DNA: TGTGCCAGCAGACATAGACAGGAATCGCTAGGCTACACCTTC. Its translation: CASRHRQESLGYTF. V usage is TRBV7-2 and J usage is TRBJ1-2; D may be TRBD1 (6 bases). Germline loops: CDR1 SGHTA, CDR2 FQGNSA. V was shortened by 6 bases and J by 8 bases, with 19 bases between the two germline ends. The CDR3 extends over 14 amino acids.

Here the CDR3 reads CSARDRGQENQPQHF. The CDR3 nucleotides read TGCAGTGCTCGGGACAGGGGGCAGGAGAATCAGCCCCAGCATTTT. This sequence joins TRBV20-1 and TRBJ1-5; 12 bases are a match to TRBD1. With 5 bases clipped from V and 4 bases from J, the junction kept 6 bases outside the gene matches. The germline V gene encodes CDR1 DFQATT and CDR2 SNEGSKA (reference sequence). The CDR3 is made up of 15 amino acids.

Only a few counts were recorded for this clonotype. The chain employs TRBV6-4 and TRBJ2-1; 10 bases are shared with TRBD2. This CDR3 has 13 amino acids. Germline V lookup: CDR1 MRHNA, CDR2 SNTAGT. Unmatched junction bases numbered 4, after V lost 6 bases and J lost 8 bases. The CDR3 DNA sequence: TGTGCCAGCAGGGGACTAGCGAAAGATGAGCAGTTCTTC. Its protein product is CASRGLAKDEQFF.

This clonotype showed up just a few times. The J gene is TRBJ2-3, the V gene TRBV20-1; D gene ambiguous. Germline V gene lookup returns CDR1 DFQATT and CDR2 SNEGSKA (reference sequence). The length of the CDR3 is 14 residues. Between the trimmed V and J ends, which lost 1 base and 6 bases, there was a span of 14 bases. The CDR3 region is CSARGPPKRDTQYF. The CDR3 coding sequence is TGCAGTGCTAGAGGCCCACCCAAGAGGGATACGCAGTATTTT.